This TCR beta chain originates from a study of cytomegalovirus exposure and HLA in healthy donors (dated 2017 in TCRdb). In terms of the full investigation: An earlier analysis of about 560 of the donors reported 276 Gb of sequence data and approximately 120 million unique TCR beta sequences obtained from roughly 170 million T cells. Roughly 5 DR-DQ haplotypes were handled as single units for association and clustering, since linkage in the cohort was strong. In a later analysis, previously published TCR beta repertoires from 666 donors were re-analyzed and high-resolution HLA genotyping was added so that TCR occurrence patterns could be studied. A later genetic analysis used genome-wide SNP genotypes for about three fifths of the 666 donors, treating that subset as a discovery cohort. The study aimed to test whether signatures of past pathogen exposure could be identified by cataloging public T cell receptors. Typing coverage varied by locus: roughly 620-640 donors for A, B, C, DRB1 and DQB1; more than 500 for DQA1; some 610 for DPA1; under 490 for DPB1. Both class I and class II loci were covered by HLA typing, at four-digit resolution. Every discovery cohort repertoire had been produced on one sequencing platform. Rather than drawing on any new phenotypic data, the later analysis identified candidate immune exposures from TCR beta sequences and the way those sequences occurred across donors. Donor age, sex, ethnicity and CMV serostatus were compiled alongside the repertoire data. An early release that covered 500 to 800 HLA-typed donors contained approximately 320 gigabases of sequencing data and 70 million to 100 million unique TCR sequences. To predict cytomegalovirus infection status, the study combined high-throughput TCR immunosequencing, statistical association of individual TCRs with disease status, and machine learning. Besides the first cohort of approximately 670 subjects, a separate validation cohort made up of some 110 different subjects was used. On average, roughly 240,000 unique TCR beta nucleotide sequences were sequenced per donor among some 420 genotyped donors of the cohort, with around 19% of those sequences being non-productive. To decide whether each TCR beta V gene segment behaved as functional or pseudogenic, an earlier analysis of approximately 600 of the donors relied on high-throughput TCR beta sequencing. Using immunosequencing, the study profiled T cell repertoires from fewer than 850 subjects and related those repertoires to cytomegalovirus serostatus. Of the 398 genotyped donors, 65% to 90% were placed in the genetic ancestry cluster associated with self-reported Caucasian donors.

The library was prepared using the immunoSEQ multiplex PCR assay. For the multiplex PCR, a mixture combining 60 forward primers for TCR Vbeta segments and 13 reverse primers for TCR Jbeta segments was used. Amplification of the CDR3 region of rearranged TCR beta genes was performed with a multiplex PCR assay on genomic DNA. Amplified TCR beta libraries were sequenced as 87-base-pair reads on the Illumina HiSeq System. As for how the authors treated the data: A later analysis counted 65 million to 90 million unique TCR beta chains across the 550 to 750 repertoires, and around 9.9 million of these chains were shared by at least two donors. To remove PCR and sequencing errors, raw reads were error-corrected and collapsed into unique sequences using a nearest-neighbor algorithm that merged closely related sequences. CDR3 sequences were aligned to IMGT reference sequences to assign V, D and J gene segments. For a sequence to be retained, at least a six-nucleotide match to both a V gene segment and a J gene segment was required. A rearrangement was called productive if the CDR3 had no stop codons and remained in frame with V and J, and every other rearrangement was called non-productive. Following IMGT convention, CDR3 was defined as the stretch from the second conserved V-encoded cysteine to the conserved J-encoded phenylalanine. Sequences without an unambiguous match to a single V gene segment were excluded from the earlier analysis of about 600 of the donors. An earlier analysis of 587 of the donors called V segments functional above 56.7% productive rearrangements and segregating when the between-donor standard deviation exceeded 5%. A statistical classification framework was built to diagnose cytomegalovirus status from the catalog of TCR beta chain sequences. In a later analysis, V and J genes were assigned by comparing TCR nucleotide sequences against IMGT/GENE-DB human TR gene sequences. In a later analysis, CDR3 sequences and most-parsimonious VDJ recombination scenarios were assigned using the TCRdist pipeline. In a later analysis, every TCR beta chain was defined by the combination of its CDR3 amino acid sequence and its V-gene family, and reads without a unique V-gene family were dropped. As a way to deal with suspected cross-contamination and a sequencing artifact, a later analysis dropped hundreds of nucleotide sequences that were highly shared and had low generation probability. In a later analysis, a clonal expansion index was calculated for each public chain from normalized within-repertoire ranks of inferred template counts. In a later analysis, generation probabilities were computed using a VDJ recombination model fitted to out-of-frame rearrangements, and the results were checked against IGoR. Hypergeometric tests were used in a later analysis to score TCR-TCR, TCR-HLA and TCR-CMV co-occurrence, with a repertoire-size bias correction applied to the TCR pairs. False discovery rates were estimated in a later analysis by permuting HLA or CMV assignments 20 times. In a later analysis, co-occurring TCRs were grouped using DBSCAN, and TCRdist sequence similarity was added for clustering within HLA-allele-positive subsets. Repertoires with fewer than 30,000 or more than 120,000 public chains were left out of co-occurrence clustering, as were about 5 repertoires with anomalous nucleotide sharing. This is the immuneACCESS table as TCRdb keeps it, with only in-frame sequences that have V and J called. A part of the clones is gone; compared with another copy, unresolved V genes explain less than half, and the rest is unexplained. From that table come the V and J calls and clone size; the DNA was used to work out D and trimming. In this sample the table shows about 120,000 clones, 65% to 85% of which occur a single time. Of the sample, 2.5% to 3.5% is held by the ten largest clones.

Spanning cysteine to phenylalanine, the CDR3 consists of 17 amino acids. The read is trimmed to its CDR3 DNA, 51 bases read in frame from base 1. CDR1 and CDR2 are read off the germline V gene (reference sequence) as LNHNV and YYDKDF. The trim is 0 bases for V and 2 bases for J, with a gap of 16 bases between the germline ends. The cohort consisted of 666 healthy bone marrow donors. All cohort members were sampled while nominally healthy, although unrecorded immune exposures were likely present. The donor tested CMV seropositive, placing the donor among the 290 or so seropositive members of the cohort. Each donor provided a peripheral blood sample, and peripheral blood mononuclear cells were used for TCR beta sequencing. The Qiagen DNeasy Blood Extraction Kit was used to extract genomic DNA from the blood cell samples. A few counts support this clone. It lacks a known antigen. Nothing much larger sits one base from this clone, and base qualities are not available.

Overall results and qualifications from the work: The 87-base-pair reads could not distinguish some IMGT-functional V segments, including TRBV6-2 and TRBV6-3, so those segments were excluded. Compared with the roughly 700-donor mean, donors in an Asian-associated ancestry cluster had fewer N-insertions in productive TCRs, according to a later genetic analysis. A later analysis associated 15,000 or so TCR beta sequences with specific HLA alleles at a false discovery rate of 0.05. Immune exposure information for the cohort was limited to CMV serostatus. Most TCR sequences were observed very rarely across donors, whereas some public TCRs were present in many individuals. An earlier analysis of 587 of the donors showed that most TCR beta V segments appeared in productive rearrangements either about 87% or about 30% of the time, which broadly matched IMGT annotations. In vitro tests confirmed that a few of the cytomegalovirus-associated TCR beta chains recognize cytomegalovirus antigens. Correlated functional status among segregating V segments might be attributable to linkage disequilibrium, but an unknown experimental factor could not be ruled out. The classifier was reported to diagnose cytomegalovirus status with high specificity and sensitivity in both the original cohort and the validation cohort. Roughly uniform sequencing depth across donors was assumed in presence/absence analyses, although this assumption may not hold. According to a later analysis, parvovirus B19, influenza, CMV and Epstein-Barr virus appeared linked to several top co-occurrence clusters. A further reported finding was that TCR beta sequences accurately predicted the HLA-A and HLA-B alleles for most subjects in the first cohort. Because HLA typing was unavailable for some donors at each locus, only the typed subset was used in association tests. The study listed over 150 TCR beta chains as associated with cytomegalovirus. In this cohort, only TCR beta chains were sequenced, and detectable features were limited by the absence of alpha or paired-chain data. Strong co-occurrence of HLA alleles, especially DR and DQ, made assigning TCR associations to individual alleles difficult. In a later genetic analysis, a missense DCLRE1C variant was associated with V-gene and J-gene trimming of TCR beta chains, and the association was replicated in an independent cohort. Because counts were too low, fewer than 20 rarely observed V segments, including chromosome 9 orphons, were excluded from the earlier analysis of some 540 of the donors. In a later analysis, HLA-associated TCR beta chains were found to be more clonally expanded and to have lower generation probabilities than equally common non-associated chains. The authors suggested that the approach could potentially be generalized to other disease states and immunological phenotypes. In a later analysis, the rate of TCR association differed among HLA loci, with DRB1 alleles having the most associated TCRs and HLA-C alleles having the fewest. A cluster of highly shared sequence variants was judged likely to represent a technical artifact of the sequencing pipeline. A later analysis found that most CMV-associated TCR beta chains appeared HLA-restricted, with HLA associations seemingly driven largely by CMV exposure.

This clonotype was sampled from a woman aged 40 to 50 in good health and CMV-seropositive. The chain couples TRBV15 to TRBJ2-5, and possibly TRBD1, on 5 matching bases. The specimen sequenced was PBMCs. The nucleotide sequence is given as TGTGCCACCAGCAGAGAACCCTCCGACAGATTACAAGAGACCCAGTACTTC. Translated, it reads CATSREPSDRLQETQYF.